This paragraph reports one T cell receptor (beta chain). In the original workflow: Reference gene primers were amplified, and this amplification served to estimate nucleated cell counts. Only in-frame clones appear in the TCRdb table, and some are missing; sequencing was by immunoSEQ multiplex PCR. V, J and clone size reflect that table, while D and trimming were determined from the DNA. The table records roughly 120,000 clones, 65% to 80% of them present only once. This sample is part of a study of blood T cell repertoires in COVID-19. Study as a whole: Material from acute and convalescent COVID-19 was sourced from the United States, Italy and Spain.

V was clipped by 0 bases and J by 2 bases, with 7 bases between them. The CDR3 is 14 amino acids. Looked up from germline, CDR1 is MNHEY and CDR2 is SVGAGI. The sequenced material came from peripheral blood. The chain recombines TRBV6-5 with TRBJ1-2; D call uncertain. The receptor's source is a man aged 50-60 years with acute or convalescent COVID-19. The CDR3 reads CASSYSNSNYGYTF. The CDR3 DNA sequence: TGTGCCAGCAGTTACTCGAACAGCAACTATGGCTACACCTTC.